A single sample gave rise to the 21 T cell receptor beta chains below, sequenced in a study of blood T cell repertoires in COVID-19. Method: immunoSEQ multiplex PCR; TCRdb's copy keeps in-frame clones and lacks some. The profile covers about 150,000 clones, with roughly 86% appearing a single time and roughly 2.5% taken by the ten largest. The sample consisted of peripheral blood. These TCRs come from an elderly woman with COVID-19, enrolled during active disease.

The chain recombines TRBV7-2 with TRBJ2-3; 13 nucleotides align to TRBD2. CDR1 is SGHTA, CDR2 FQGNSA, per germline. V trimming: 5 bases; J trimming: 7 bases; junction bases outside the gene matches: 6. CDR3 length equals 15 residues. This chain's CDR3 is CASSLRLAGGHTQYF. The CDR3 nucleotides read TGTGCCAGCAGCCTACGACTAGCGGGGGGACATACGCAGTATTTT.

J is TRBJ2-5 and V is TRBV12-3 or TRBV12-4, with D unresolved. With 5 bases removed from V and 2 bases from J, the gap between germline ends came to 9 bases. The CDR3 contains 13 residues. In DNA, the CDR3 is TGTGCCAGCAGTCAAGACTGGCAAGAGACCCAGTACTTC. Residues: CASSQDWQETQYF.

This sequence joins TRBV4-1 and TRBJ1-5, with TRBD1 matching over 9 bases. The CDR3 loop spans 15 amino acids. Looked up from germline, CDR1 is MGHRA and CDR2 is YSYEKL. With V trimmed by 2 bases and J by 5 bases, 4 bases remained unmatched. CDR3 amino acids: CASSQYDRGDQPQHF. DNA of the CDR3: TGCGCCAGCAGCCAATACGACAGGGGGGATCAGCCCCAGCATTTT.

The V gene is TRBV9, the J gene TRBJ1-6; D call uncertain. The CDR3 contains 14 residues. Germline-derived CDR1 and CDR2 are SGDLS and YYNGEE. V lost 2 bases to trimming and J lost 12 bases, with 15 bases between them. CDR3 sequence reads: CASSVATPGGPLHF. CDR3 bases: TGTGCCAGCAGCGTCGCCACTCCCGGCGGACCCCTCCACTTT.

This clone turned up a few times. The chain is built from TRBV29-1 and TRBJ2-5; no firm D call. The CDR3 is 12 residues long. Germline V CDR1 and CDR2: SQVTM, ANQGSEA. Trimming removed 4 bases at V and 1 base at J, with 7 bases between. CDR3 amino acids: CSVGRFQETQYF. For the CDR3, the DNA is TGCAGCGTTGGGCGGTTCCAAGAGACCCAGTACTTC.

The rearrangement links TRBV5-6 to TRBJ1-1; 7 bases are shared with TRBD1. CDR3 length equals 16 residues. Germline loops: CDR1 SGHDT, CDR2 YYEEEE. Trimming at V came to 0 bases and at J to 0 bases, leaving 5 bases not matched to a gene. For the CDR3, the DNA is TGTGCCAGCAGCTTGGAGGACAGGCAACTGAACACTGAAGCTTTCTTT. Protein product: CASSLEDRQLNTEAFF. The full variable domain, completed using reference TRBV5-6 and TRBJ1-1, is DAGVTQSPTHLIKTRGQQVTLRCSPKSGHDTVSWYQQALGQGPQFIFQYYEEEERQRGNFPDRFSGHQFPNYSSELNVNALLLGDSALYLCASSLEDRQLNTEAFFGQGTRLTVV.

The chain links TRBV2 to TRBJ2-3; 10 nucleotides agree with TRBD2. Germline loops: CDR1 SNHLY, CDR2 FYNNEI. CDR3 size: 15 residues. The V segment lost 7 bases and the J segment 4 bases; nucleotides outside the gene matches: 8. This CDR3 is CASMGGLARPDTQYF. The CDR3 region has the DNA TGTGCCAGCATGGGGGGACTAGCGCGACCAGATACGCAGTATTTT.

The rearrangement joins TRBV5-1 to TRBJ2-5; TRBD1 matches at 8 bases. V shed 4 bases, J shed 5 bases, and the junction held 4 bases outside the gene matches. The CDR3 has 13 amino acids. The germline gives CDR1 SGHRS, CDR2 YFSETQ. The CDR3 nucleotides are TGCGCCAGCAGCCCGGACAGGGTTGAGACCCAGTACTTC. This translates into CASSPDRVETQYF.

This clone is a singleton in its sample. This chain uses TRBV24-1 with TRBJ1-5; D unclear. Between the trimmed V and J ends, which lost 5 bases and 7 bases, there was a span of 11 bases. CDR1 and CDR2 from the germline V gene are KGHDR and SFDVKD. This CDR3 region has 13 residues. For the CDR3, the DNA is TGTGCCACCAGTGGGCAGGATTTGCAGCCCCAGCATTTT. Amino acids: CATSGQDLQPQHF.

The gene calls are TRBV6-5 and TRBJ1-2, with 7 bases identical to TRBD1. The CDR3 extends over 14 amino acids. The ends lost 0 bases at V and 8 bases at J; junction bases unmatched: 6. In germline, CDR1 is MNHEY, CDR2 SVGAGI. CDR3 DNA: TGTGCCAGCAGTTACTCGAGGCAGGGGGAGGGCTACACCTTC. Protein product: CASSYSRQGEGYTF.

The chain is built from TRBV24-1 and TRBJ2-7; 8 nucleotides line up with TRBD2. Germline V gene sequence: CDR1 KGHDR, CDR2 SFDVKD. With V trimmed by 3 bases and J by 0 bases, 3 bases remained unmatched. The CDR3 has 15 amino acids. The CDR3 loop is CATSDPGTSSYEQYF. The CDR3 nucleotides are TGTGCCACCAGTGATCCCGGGACTAGCTCCTACGAGCAGTACTTC.

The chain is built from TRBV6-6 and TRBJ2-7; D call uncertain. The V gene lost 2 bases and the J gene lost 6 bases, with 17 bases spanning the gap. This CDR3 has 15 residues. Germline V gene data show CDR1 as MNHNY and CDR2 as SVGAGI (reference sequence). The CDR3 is CASSYREDVRREQYF. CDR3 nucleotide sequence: TGTGCCAGCAGTTACCGTGAGGATGTAAGGCGCGAGCAGTACTTC.

The CDR3 protein is CASSLSHEGTEAFF. The CDR3 region has the DNA TGTGCCAGCAGCTTGAGTCACGAGGGTACTGAAGCTTTCTTT. The chain couples TRBV5-4 to TRBJ1-1; no clear D. V was clipped by 1 base and J by 5 bases, with 12 bases between them. The CDR3 runs 14 residues. The germline V gene encodes CDR1 SGHNT and CDR2 YYREEE (reference sequence).

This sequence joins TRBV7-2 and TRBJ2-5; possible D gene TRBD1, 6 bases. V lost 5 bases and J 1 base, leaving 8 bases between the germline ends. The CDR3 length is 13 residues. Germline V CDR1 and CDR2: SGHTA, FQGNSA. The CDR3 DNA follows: TGTGCCAGCAGCCGGGACATCCAAGAGACCCAGTACTTC. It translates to CASSRDIQETQYF. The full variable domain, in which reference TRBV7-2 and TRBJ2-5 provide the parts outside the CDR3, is GAGVSQSPSNKVTEKGKDVELRCDPISGHTALYWYRQSLGQGLEFLIYFQGNSAPDKSGLPSDRFSAERTGGSVSTLTIQRTQQEDSAVYLCASSRDIQETQYFGPGTRLLVL.

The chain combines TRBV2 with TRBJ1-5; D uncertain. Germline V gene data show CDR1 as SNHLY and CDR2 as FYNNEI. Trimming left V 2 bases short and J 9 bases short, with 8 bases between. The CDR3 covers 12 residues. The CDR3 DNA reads TGTGCCAGCAGTGAAACTTCATGGCCCCAGCATTTT. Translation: CASSETSWPQHF.

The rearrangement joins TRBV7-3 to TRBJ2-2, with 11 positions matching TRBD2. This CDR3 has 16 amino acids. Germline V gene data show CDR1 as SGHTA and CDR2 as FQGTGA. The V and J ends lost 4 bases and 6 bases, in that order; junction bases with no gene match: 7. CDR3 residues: CASSSSGRPGAGELFF. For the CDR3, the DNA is TGTGCCAGCAGCTCTAGCGGGAGGCCCGGAGCCGGGGAGCTGTTTTTT.

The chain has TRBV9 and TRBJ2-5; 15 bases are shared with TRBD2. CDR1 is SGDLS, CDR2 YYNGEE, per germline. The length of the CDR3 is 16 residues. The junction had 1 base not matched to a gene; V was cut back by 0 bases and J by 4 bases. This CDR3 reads CASSVAGLAGGETQYF. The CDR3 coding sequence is TGTGCCAGCAGCGTAGCGGGACTAGCGGGGGGAGAGACCCAGTACTTC.

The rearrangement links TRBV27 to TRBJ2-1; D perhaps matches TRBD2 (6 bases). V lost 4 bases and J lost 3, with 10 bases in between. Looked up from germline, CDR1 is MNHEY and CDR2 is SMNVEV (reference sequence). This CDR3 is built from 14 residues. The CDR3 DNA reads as TGTGCCAGCAGTTCTGGCGGGATCTACAATGAGCAGTTCTTC. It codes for CASSSGGIYNEQFF.

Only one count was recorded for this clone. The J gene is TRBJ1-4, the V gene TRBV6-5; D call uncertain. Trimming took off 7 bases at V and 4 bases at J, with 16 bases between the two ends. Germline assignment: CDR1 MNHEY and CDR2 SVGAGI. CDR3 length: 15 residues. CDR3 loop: CASTPSAGINEKLFF. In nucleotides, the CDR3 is TGTGCCAGCACCCCATCCGCCGGGATTAATGAAAAACTGTTTTTT.

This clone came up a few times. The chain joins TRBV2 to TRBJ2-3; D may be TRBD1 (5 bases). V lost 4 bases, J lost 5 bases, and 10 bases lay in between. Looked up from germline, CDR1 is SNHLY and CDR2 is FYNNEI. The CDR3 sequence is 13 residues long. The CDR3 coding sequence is TGTGCCAGCAGTGGGCAGGGTTTAGATACGCAGTATTTT. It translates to CASSGQGLDTQYF.

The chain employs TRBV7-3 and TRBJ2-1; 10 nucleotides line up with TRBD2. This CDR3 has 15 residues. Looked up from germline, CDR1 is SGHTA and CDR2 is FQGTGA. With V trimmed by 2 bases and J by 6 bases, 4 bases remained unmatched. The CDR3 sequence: CASSLSLAGTNEQFF. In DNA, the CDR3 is TGTGCCAGCAGCTTATCACTAGCGGGAACCAATGAGCAGTTCTTC.